What follows are 4 T cell receptor beta chains derived from one specimen sequenced in a study of blood T cell repertoires in COVID-19. Sequencing used immunoSEQ multiplex PCR; TCRdb keeps in-frame clones, though not all of them. This table holds 150,000 to 200,000 clones, around 82% found once. Sequences were obtained from peripheral blood. The receptors stem from a human donor with acute or convalescent COVID-19. The donor label of this sample is uncertain.

The CDR3 loop is CASSSLERETQYF. For the CDR3, the DNA is TGTGCCAGCAGCTCCCTCGAGCGGGAGACCCAGTACTTC. This chain uses TRBV7-7 with TRBJ2-5; a weak D match, TRBD2 (5 bases). In germline, CDR1 is SSHAT, CDR2 FNYEAQ (reference sequence). This CDR3 region has 13 residues. The V end lost 4 bases, the J end lost 5 bases, and 11 bases lay between the germline ends.

The V gene is TRBV6-5, the J gene TRBJ1-1; D is possibly TRBD1 (5 bases). CDR3 size: 15 residues. Trimming took off 1 base at V and 6 bases at J, with 15 bases between the two ends. Per germline, CDR1 MNHEY and CDR2 SVGAGI. The CDR3 DNA follows: TGTGCCAGCAGTTACTGGGAAGGGGAAGGGCCTGAAGCTTTCTTT. The encoded protein is CASSYWEGEGPEAFF.

The chain couples TRBV19 to TRBJ1-4; D uncertain. Trimming left V 5 bases short and J 0 bases short, with 13 bases between. The CDR3 loop spans 16 amino acids. The germline V gene encodes CDR1 LNHDA and CDR2 SQIVND (reference sequence). CDR3 amino acids: CASSPHSRTTNEKLFF. In nucleotides, the CDR3 is TGTGCCAGTAGTCCACACAGCCGGACAACTAATGAAAAACTGTTTTTT.

With respect to this clone: Other DNA sequences in the same sample also yield this CDR3. This chain connects TRBV2 to TRBJ1-5; D unclear. The CDR3 has 13 residues. Germline assignment: CDR1 SNHLY and CDR2 FYNNEI. Between the trimmed V and J ends, which lost 6 bases and 0 bases, there was a span of 6 bases. CDR3 sequence reads: CASREYSNQPQHF. In nucleotides, the CDR3 is TGTGCCAGCAGAGAATATAGCAATCAGCCCCAGCATTTT.